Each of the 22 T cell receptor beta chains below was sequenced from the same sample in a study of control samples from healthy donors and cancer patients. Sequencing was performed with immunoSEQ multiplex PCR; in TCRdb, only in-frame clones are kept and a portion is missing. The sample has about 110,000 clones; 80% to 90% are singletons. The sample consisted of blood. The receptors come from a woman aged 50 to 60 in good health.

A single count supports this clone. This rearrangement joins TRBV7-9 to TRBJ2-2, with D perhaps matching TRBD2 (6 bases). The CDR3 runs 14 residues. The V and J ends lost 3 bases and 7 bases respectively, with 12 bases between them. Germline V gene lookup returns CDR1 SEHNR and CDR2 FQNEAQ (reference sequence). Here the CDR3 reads CASSFHGGGGELFF. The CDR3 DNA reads TGTGCCAGCAGCTTTCACGGGGGTGGCGGGGAGCTGTTTTTT.

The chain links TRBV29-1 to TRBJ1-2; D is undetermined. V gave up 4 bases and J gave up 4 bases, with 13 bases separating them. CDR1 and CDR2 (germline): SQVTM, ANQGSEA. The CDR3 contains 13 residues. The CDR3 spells CSVGVRAGYGYTF. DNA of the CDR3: TGCAGCGTTGGGGTCCGGGCCGGCTATGGCTACACCTTC.

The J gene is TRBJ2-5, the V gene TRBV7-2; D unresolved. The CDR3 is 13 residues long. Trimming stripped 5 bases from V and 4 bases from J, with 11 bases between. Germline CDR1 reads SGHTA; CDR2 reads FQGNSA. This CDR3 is CASSKRPRETQYF. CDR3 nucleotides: TGTGCCAGCAGCAAGAGACCCCGAGAGACCCAGTACTTC.

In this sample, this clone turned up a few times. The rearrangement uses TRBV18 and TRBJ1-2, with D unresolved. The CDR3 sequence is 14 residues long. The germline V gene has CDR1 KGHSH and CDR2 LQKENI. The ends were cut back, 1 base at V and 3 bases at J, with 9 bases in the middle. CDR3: CASSPQGEDYGYTF. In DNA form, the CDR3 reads TGTGCCAGCTCACCACAGGGAGAGGACTATGGCTACACCTTC.

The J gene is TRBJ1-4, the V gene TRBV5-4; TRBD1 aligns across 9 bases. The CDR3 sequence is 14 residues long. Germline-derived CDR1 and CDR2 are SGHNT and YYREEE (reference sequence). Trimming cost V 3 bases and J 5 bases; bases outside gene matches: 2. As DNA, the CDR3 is TGTGCCAGCAGCTACGACAGGGGGAATGAAAAACTGTTTTTT. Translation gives CASSYDRGNEKLFF.

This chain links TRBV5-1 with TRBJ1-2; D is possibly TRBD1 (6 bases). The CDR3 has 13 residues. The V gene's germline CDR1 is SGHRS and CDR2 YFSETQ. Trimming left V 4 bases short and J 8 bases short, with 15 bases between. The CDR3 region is CASSPAGAEGYTF. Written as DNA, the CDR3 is TGCGCCAGCAGCCCGGCGGGGGCGGAAGGCTACACCTTC.

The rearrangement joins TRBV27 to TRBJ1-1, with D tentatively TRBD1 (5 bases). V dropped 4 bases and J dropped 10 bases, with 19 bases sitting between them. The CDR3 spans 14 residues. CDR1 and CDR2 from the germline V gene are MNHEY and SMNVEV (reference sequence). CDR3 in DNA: TGTGCCAGCAGTTACCGACCGACCGGGGACGGAGCTTTCTTT. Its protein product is CASSYRPTGDGAFF.

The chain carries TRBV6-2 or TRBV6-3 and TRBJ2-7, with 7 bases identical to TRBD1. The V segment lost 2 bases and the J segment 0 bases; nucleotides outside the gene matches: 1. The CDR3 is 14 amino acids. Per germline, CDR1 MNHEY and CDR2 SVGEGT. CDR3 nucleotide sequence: TGTGCCAGCAGTTACGACAGGGTCTCCTACGAGCAGTACTTC. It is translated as CASSYDRVSYEQYF.

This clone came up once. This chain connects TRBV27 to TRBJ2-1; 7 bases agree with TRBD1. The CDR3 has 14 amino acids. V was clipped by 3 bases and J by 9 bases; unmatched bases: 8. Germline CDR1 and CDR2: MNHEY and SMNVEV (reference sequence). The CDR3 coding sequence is TGTGCCAGCAGTTTGAACAGGGGAGAAAGTGAGCAGTTCTTC. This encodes CASSLNRGESEQFF.

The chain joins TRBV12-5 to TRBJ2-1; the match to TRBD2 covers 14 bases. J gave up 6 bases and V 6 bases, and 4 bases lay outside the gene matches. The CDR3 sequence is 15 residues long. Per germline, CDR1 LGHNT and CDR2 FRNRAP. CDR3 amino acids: CASGSGTSGGNEQFF. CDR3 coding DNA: TGTGCTAGTGGCTCCGGGACTAGCGGGGGCAATGAGCAGTTCTTC.

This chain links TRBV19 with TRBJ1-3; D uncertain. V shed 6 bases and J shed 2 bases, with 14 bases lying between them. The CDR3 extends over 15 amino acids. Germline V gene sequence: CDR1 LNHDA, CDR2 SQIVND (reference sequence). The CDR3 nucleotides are TGTGCCAGTAGAAAGATCGAAGCACCTGGAAACACCATATATTTT. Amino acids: CASRKIEAPGNTIYF.

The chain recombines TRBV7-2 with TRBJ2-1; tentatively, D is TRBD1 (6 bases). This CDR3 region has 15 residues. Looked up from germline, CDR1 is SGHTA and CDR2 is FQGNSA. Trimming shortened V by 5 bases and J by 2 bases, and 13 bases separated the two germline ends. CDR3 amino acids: CASSPDRFTYNEQFF. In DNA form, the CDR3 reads TGTGCCAGCAGCCCTGACAGGTTCACCTACAATGAGCAGTTCTTC.

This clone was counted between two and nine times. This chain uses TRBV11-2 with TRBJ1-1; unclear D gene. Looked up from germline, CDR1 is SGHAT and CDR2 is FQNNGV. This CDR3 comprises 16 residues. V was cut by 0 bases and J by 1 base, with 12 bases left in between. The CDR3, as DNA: TGTGCCAGCAGCTTAGAATTCGGCGCTAGGAACACTGAAGCTTTCTTT. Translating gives CASSLEFGARNTEAFF.

CDR3 coding DNA: TGTGCCAGCAGTTACTCTCATGAACTAGCGGGGGCCCACTACGAGCAGTACTTC. Its translation is CASSYSHELAGAHYEQYF. This chain connects TRBV6-2 or TRBV6-3 to TRBJ2-7; TRBD2 aligns across 11 bases. This CDR3 region has 18 residues. Germline loops: CDR1 MNHEY, CDR2 SVGEGT. V lost 0 bases to trimming and J lost 3 bases; unmatched junction nucleotides: 10.

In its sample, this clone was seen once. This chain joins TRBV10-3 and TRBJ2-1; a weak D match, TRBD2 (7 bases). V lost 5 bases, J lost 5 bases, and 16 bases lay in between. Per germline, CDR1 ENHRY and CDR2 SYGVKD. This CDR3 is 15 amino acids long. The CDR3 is CAISRRGGWDNEQFF. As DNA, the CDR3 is TGTGCCATCAGTAGGAGGGGGGGCTGGGACAATGAGCAGTTCTTC.

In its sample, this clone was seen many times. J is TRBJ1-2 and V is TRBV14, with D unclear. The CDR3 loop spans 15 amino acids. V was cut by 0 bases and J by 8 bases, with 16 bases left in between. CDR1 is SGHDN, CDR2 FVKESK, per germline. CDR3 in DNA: TGTGCCAGCAGCCAAGAACCCCTACGGGTCGACGGCTACACCTTC. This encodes CASSQEPLRVDGYTF. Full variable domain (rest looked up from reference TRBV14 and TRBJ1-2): EAGVTQFPSHSVIEKGQTVTLRCDPISGHDNLYWYRRVMGKEIKFLLHFVKESKQDESGMPNNRFLAERTGGTYSTLKVQPAELEDSGVYFCASSQEPLRVDGYTFGSGTRLTVV.

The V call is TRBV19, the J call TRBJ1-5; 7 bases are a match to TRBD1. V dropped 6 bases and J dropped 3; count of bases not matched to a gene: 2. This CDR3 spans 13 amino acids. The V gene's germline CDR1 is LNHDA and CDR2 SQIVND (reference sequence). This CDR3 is CASSGTVNQPQHF. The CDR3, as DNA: TGTGCCAGTAGCGGGACAGTCAATCAGCCCCAGCATTTT.

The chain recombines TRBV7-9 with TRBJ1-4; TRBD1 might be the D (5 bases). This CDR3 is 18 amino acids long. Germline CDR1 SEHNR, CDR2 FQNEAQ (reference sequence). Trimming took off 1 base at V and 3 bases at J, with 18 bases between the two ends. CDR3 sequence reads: CASSLDGTGRKSNEKLFF. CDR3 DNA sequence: TGTGCCAGCAGCTTAGATGGGACCGGGCGAAAGTCTAATGAAAAACTGTTTTTT.

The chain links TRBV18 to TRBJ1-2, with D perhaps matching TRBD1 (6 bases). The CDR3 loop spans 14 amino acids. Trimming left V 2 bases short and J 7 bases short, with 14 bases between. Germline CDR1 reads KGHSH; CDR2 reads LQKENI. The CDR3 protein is CASSPDGGAGGYTF. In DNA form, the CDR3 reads TGTGCCAGCTCACCAGATGGGGGGGCCGGTGGCTACACCTTC.

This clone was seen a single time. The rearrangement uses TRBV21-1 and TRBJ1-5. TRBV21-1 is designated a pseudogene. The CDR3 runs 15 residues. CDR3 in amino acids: CASSGRRGGNQPQHF. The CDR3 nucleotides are TGTGCCAGCAGCGGTCGGAGGGGGGGCAATCAGCCCCAGCATTTT.

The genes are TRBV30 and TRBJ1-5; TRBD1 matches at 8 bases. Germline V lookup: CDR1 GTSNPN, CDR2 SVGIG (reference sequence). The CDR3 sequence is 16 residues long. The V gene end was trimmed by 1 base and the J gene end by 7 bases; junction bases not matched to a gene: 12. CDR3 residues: CAWSGAFSGGGQPQHF. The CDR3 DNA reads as TGTGCCTGGAGTGGGGCTTTTTCAGGGGGCGGACAGCCCCAGCATTTT.

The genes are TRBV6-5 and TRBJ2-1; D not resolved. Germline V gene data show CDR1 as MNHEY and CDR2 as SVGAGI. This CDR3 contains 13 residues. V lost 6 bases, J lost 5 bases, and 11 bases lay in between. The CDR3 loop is CASSPQLNNEQFF. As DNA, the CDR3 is TGTGCCAGCAGCCCCCAACTCAACAATGAGCAGTTCTTC.